The rows below give T cell receptor beta chains drawn from one sample of a study of T cell changes during pregnancy in multiple sclerosis. Profiled with immunoSEQ multiplex PCR; TCRdb holds only in-frame clones, not every one. The table lists some 31,000 clones, more than 90% of them singletons. Sequences were derived from CD4+ T cells from peripheral blood mononuclear cells, sampled in the second trimester of pregnancy. These receptors all stem from a female donor in good health, enrolled as a control in a pregnancy study. CDR3s include the opening cysteine and the closing phenylalanine or tryptophan. A D gene is named only where the DNA matches it firmly. Some rows mark clone size as missing; the rest say once, few, many or name a class of expanded clone.

>TRBJ2-5|TRBV7-6|NA|once
CASSSGVETQYF
TGTGCCAGCAGCTCGGGTGTTGAGACCCAGTACTTC
>TRBJ2-3|TRBV5-6|NA|NA
CASSWGLKDTQYF
TGTGCCAGCAGCTGGGGGCTAAAGGATACGCAGTATTTT
>TRBJ2-7|TRBV5-1|TRBD2|NA
CASAVTSGGWEQYF
TGCGCCAGCGCGGTGACTAGCGGGGGCTGGGAGCAGTACTTC
>TRBJ1-2|TRBV30|TRBD1|few
CAWSFVRGTYGYTF
TGTGCCTGGAGTTTCGTCAGGGGGACCTATGGCTACACCTTC
>TRBJ2-7|TRBV7-2|TRBD1|NA
CASSLATGNFEQYF
TGTGCCAGCAGCTTAGCGACAGGGAACTTCGAGCAGTACTTC
>TRBJ2-7|TRBV7-2|TRBD1|once
CASSLIGGGQGASEQYF
TGTGCCAGCAGCTTAATTGGAGGAGGGCAGGGGGCCTCCGAGCAGTACTTC
>TRBJ2-7|TRBV27|TRBD2|NA
CASSLSGPAGVGEQYF
TGTGCCAGCAGTTTATCGGGTCCAGCGGGAGTAGGCGAGCAGTACTTC
>TRBJ2-7|TRBV5-4|TRBD1|NA
CASSGRTGGSSYEQYF
TGTGCCAGCAGCGGTCGGACAGGGGGATCCTCCTACGAGCAGTACTTC
>TRBJ2-1|TRBV19|NA|once
CASKGGGTGGYNEQFF
TGTGCCTCCAAAGGGGGGGGGACAGGTGGGTACAATGAGCAGTTCTTC
>TRBJ1-1|TRBV4-3|TRBD1|once
CASSRTGVWGSEDTEAFF
TGCGCCAGCAGTCGTACAGGGGTTTGGGGTTCGGAGGACACTGAAGCTTTCTTT
>TRBJ1-6|TRBV28|NA|NA
CAWGGESSYNSPLHF
TGTGCCTGGGGGGGGGAAAGCTCCTATAATTCACCCCTCCACTTT
>TRBJ1-4|TRBV11-3|NA|NA
CASRPAGSLSGKLFF
TGTGCCAGCAGACCCGCCGGGAGCCTTAGTGGGAAACTGTTTTTT
>TRBJ1-5|TRBV9|TRBD1|NA
CASSIRDRGGNQPQHF
TGTGCCAGTTCCATCCGGGACAGGGGTGGGAATCAGCCCCAGCATTTT
>TRBJ1-3|TRBV27|NA|NA
CASSQRISGNTIYF
TGTGCCAGCAGCCAACGGATTAGCGGAAACACCATATATTTT
>TRBJ2-3|TRBV5-1|NA|NA
CASSLVADTDTQYF
TGCGCCAGCAGCTTGGTGGCGGATACAGATACGCAGTATTTT
>TRBJ2-7|TRBV4-1|NA|NA
CASSQGTGWEQYF
TGCGCCAGCAGCCAAGGTACAGGGTGGGAGCAGTACTTC
>TRBJ1-5|TRBV15|NA|NA
CATRPGGGIQPQHF
TGTGCCACCAGGCCCGGGGGGGGGATACAGCCCCAGCATTTT
>TRBJ2-1|TRBV6-5|TRBD2|NA
CASSYSGREGNEQFF
TGTGCCAGCAGTTACTCGGGCAGGGAGGGGAATGAGCAGTTCTTC
>TRBJ1-1|TRBV19|NA|once
CASSIFSGRTEAFF
TGTGCCAGTAGTATCTTCTCAGGGAGGACTGAAGCTTTCTTT
>TRBJ2-1|TRBV5-8|TRBD2|NA
CASSLVAGGNEQFF
TGTGCCAGCAGCTTGGTGGCGGGGGGCAATGAGCAGTTCTTC
>TRBJ2-5|TRBV30|TRBD1|NA
CAWSQVPGQGVSETQYF
TGTGCCTGGAGTCAAGTCCCCGGACAGGGGGTTTCAGAGACCCAGTACTTC
>TRBJ1-1|TRBV27|TRBD1|NA
CASSFQGGNTEAFF
TGTGCCAGCAGTTTTCAGGGGGGAAACACTGAAGCTTTCTTT
>TRBJ2-7|TRBV18|NA|NA
CASSPGGGRYEQYF
TGTGCCAGCTCACCAGGGGGGGGGCGGTACGAGCAGTACTTC
>TRBJ1-2|TRBV6-5|TRBD1|NA
CASSTGAYGYTF
TGTGCCAGCAGCACAGGGGCCTATGGCTACACCTTC
>TRBJ2-3|TRBV10-1|TRBD2|NA
CASSDGGGPAADTQYF
TGCGCCAGCAGTGACGGGGGGGGGCCCGCCGCAGATACGCAGTATTTT
>TRBJ2-1|TRBV10-2|NA|NA
CASSHGTILQGEQFF
TGCGCCAGCAGTCACGGGACGATACTACAGGGTGAGCAGTTCTTC
>TRBJ1-4|TRBV19|NA|NA
CASSILGGNEKLFF
TGTGCCAGTAGTATACTAGGGGGTAATGAAAAACTGTTTTTT
>TRBJ1-2|TRBV7-9|TRBD1|once
CASSIQGQVNYGYTF
TGTGCCAGCAGCATACAGGGGCAGGTTAACTATGGCTACACCTTC
>TRBJ2-1|TRBV7-9|TRBD1|NA
CASSPRDRVNEQFF
TGTGCCAGCAGCCCCCGGGACAGGGTCAATGAGCAGTTCTTC
>TRBJ2-2|TRBV19|TRBD2|once
CASSIAAGVTPGELFF
TGTGCCAGTAGTATTGCAGCGGGAGTTACGCCCGGGGAGCTGTTTTTT
>TRBJ2-7|TRBV11-3|NA|once
CASSLGAGQTYEQYF
TGTGCCAGCAGCTTAGGAGCGGGCCAGACCTACGAGCAGTACTTC
>TRBJ2-3|TRBV18|TRBD2|NA
CASSPLPGGEISTDTQYF
TGTGCCAGCTCACCACTCCCCGGGGGGGAGATAAGCACAGATACGCAGTATTTT
>TRBJ1-2|TRBV19|NA|NA
CASSPHWALLDYGYTF
TGTGCCAGTAGTCCGCACTGGGCCTTGTTGGACTATGGCTACACCTTC
>TRBJ2-3|TRBV9|NA|few
CASSVAGFTDTQYF
TGTGCCAGCAGCGTAGCGGGTTTCACAGATACGCAGTATTTT
>TRBJ2-7|TRBV5-1|TRBD1|NA
CASSMGQSYEQYF
TGCGCCAGCAGCATGGGACAGTCCTACGAGCAGTACTTC
>TRBJ1-3|TRBV15|NA|NA
CATSRGDSRGGNTIYF
TGTGCCACCAGCAGAGGGGACTCTAGGGGTGGAAACACCATATATTTT
>TRBJ2-1|TRBV27|NA|NA
CASSLGQYYNEQFF
TGTGCCAGCAGTTTAGGACAGTACTACAATGAGCAGTTCTTC
>TRBJ1-1|TRBV4-1|TRBD1|NA
CASRQTGDTEAFF
TGCGCCAGCAGGCAGACAGGGGACACTGAAGCTTTCTTT
>TRBJ1-5|TRBV7-2|TRBD1|NA
CASSSTGGSSTNQPQHF
TGTGCCAGCAGCTCGACAGGGGGGAGTTCTACGAATCAGCCCCAGCATTTT
>TRBJ1-2|TRBV6-5|TRBD1|NA
CASRGTGLGYTF
TGTGCCAGCAGGGGGACAGGGCTTGGCTACACCTTC
>TRBJ1-2|TRBV28|TRBD1|NA
CASSGGQFYGYTF
TGTGCCAGCAGTGGGGGACAGTTCTATGGCTACACCTTC
>TRBJ2-1|TRBV6-6|NA|NA
CASSYLGPDRDNEQFF
TGTGCCAGCAGTTACTTGGGGCCAGACCGCGACAATGAGCAGTTCTTC
>TRBJ2-1|TRBV7-4|NA|NA
CASSYIRDFNSYNEQFF
TGTGCCAGCAGCTACATACGGGACTTTAACTCCTACAATGAGCAGTTCTTC
>TRBJ2-5|TRBV10-3|NA|NA
CAISETGYETQYF
TGTGCCATCAGTGAGACAGGGTACGAGACCCAGTACTTC
>TRBJ1-4|TRBV6-5|NA|NA
CASSYWRGEAEKLFF
TGTGCCAGCAGTTATTGGAGGGGAGAGGCTGAAAAACTGTTTTTT
>TRBJ1-1|TRBV27|TRBD1|NA
CASSDYGQGSTEAFF
TGTGCCAGCAGTGACTACGGACAGGGCAGCACTGAAGCTTTCTTT
>TRBJ2-5|TRBV19|NA|NA
CASKSGQETQYF
TGTGCCAGTAAGAGCGGACAAGAGACCCAGTACTTC
>TRBJ2-1|TRBV10-1|TRBD2|NA
CASTRAGWGGSLNEQFF
TGCGCCAGCACCCGGGCCGGGTGGGGCGGGAGTTTGAATGAGCAGTTCTTC
>TRBJ2-1|TRBV30|NA|NA
CAWNPTGNNEQFF
TGTGCCTGGAACCCGACGGGTAACAATGAGCAGTTCTTC
>TRBJ2-1|TRBV2|NA|NA
CASRTGTFSYNEQFF
TGTGCCAGCAGGACCGGGACTTTCTCCTACAATGAGCAGTTCTTC
>TRBJ2-7|TRBV28|NA|NA
CASRSVGAYEQYF
TGTGCCAGCAGATCGGTGGGAGCCTACGAGCAGTACTTC
>TRBJ2-3|TRBV9|NA|NA
CASSVTGDTQYF
TGTGCCAGCAGCGTCACAGGAGATACGCAGTATTTT
>TRBJ2-1|TRBV11-2|NA|NA
CASSLGGIYNEQFF
TGTGCCAGCAGCTTAGGCGGGATCTACAATGAGCAGTTCTTC
>TRBJ1-6|TRBV28|NA|NA
CASSLDRYSPLHF
TGTGCCAGCAGTTTAGACAGATATTCACCCCTCCACTTT
>TRBJ2-2|TRBV10-2|TRBD2|NA
CASSEYGGSNTGELFF
TGCGCCAGCAGTGAGTACGGGGGGAGCAACACCGGGGAGCTGTTTTTT
>TRBJ1-3|TRBV6-5|TRBD1|NA
CASSPGQSLKTIYF
TGTGCCAGCAGCCCGGGACAGTCGCTGAAGACCATATATTTT
>TRBJ2-7|TRBV7-2|TRBD1|once
CASSLEGQAGYEQYF
TGTGCCAGCAGCTTAGAGGGACAGGCCGGCTACGAGCAGTACTTC
>TRBJ1-1|TRBV23-1|NA|NA
CASSQPEGRLNTEAFF
TGCGCCAGCAGTCAGCCGGAGGGCAGACTGAACACTGAAGCTTTCTTT
>TRBJ2-1|TRBV5-5|NA|NA
CASSLRTVFDEQFF
TGTGCCAGCAGCCTTAGAACAGTTTTCGATGAGCAGTTCTTC
>TRBJ1-3|TRBV20-1|NA|NA
CSARSGNTIYF
TGCAGTGCTAGATCAGGAAACACCATATATTTT